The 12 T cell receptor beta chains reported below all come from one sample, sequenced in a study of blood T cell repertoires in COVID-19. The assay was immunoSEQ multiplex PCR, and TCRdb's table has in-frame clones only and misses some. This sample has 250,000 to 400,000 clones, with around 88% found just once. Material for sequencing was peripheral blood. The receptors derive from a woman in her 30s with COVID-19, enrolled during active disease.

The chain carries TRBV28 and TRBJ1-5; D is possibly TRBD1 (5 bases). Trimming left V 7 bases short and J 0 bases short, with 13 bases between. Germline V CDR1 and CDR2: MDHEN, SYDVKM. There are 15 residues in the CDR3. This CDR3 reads CASNLRGPSNQPQHF. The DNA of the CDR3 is TGTGCCAGCAACCTGCGGGGCCCTAGCAATCAGCCCCAGCATTTT.

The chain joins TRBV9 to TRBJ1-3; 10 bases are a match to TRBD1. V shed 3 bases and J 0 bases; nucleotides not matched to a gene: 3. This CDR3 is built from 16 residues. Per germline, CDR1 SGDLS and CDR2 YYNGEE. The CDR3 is CASSGQGAFSGNTIYF. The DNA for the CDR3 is TGTGCCAGCAGCGGACAGGGGGCCTTCTCTGGAAACACCATATATTTT.

CDR3 protein: CASRLSNRDGNQPQHF. The CDR3, as DNA: TGTGCCAGTAGACTTAGTAACAGGGATGGCAATCAGCCCCAGCATTTT. The rearrangement uses TRBV19 and TRBJ1-5; D possibly corresponds to TRBD1 (6 bases). V was trimmed by 6 bases and J by 2 bases, leaving 17 bases between them. In germline, CDR1 is LNHDA, CDR2 SQIVND (reference sequence). The CDR3 has 16 residues.

CDR3 sequence: CASSRETGYDGDTQYF. CDR3 coding DNA: TGTGCCAGTAGCCGAGAGACAGGTTACGACGGAGATACGCAGTATTTT. The chain employs TRBV19 and TRBJ2-3, with D tentatively TRBD1 (6 bases). Trimming shortened V by 6 bases and J by 5 bases, and 21 bases separated the two germline ends. This CDR3 has 16 residues. CDR1 is LNHDA and CDR2 is SQIVND in the germline V gene (reference sequence).

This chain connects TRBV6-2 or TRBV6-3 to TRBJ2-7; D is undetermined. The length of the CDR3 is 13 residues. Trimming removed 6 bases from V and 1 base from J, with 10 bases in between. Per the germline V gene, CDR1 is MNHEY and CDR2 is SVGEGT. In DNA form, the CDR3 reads TGTGCCAGCAGCCCCGAGAGGTCCTACGAGCAGTACGTC. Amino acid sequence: CASSPERSYEQYV.

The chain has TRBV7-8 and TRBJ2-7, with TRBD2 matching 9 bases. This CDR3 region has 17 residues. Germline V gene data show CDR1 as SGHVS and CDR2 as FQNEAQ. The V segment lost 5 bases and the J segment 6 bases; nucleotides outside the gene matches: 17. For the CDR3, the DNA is TGTGCCAGCAGCAAACACAGGGTTCTAAGCGGGGGGATCGAGCAGTACTTC. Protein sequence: CASSKHRVLSGGIEQYF.

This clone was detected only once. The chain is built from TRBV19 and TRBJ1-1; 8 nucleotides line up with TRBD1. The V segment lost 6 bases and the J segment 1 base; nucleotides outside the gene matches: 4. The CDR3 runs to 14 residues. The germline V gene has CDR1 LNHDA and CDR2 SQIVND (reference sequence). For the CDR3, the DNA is TGTGCCAGTAGGGGACAGGCGGGGAACACTGAAGCTTTCTTT. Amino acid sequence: CASRGQAGNTEAFF.

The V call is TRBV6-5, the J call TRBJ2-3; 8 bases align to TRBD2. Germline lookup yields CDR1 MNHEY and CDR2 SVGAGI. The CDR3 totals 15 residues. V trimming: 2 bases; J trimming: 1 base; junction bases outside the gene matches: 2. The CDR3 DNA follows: TGTGCCAGCAGTTACGGAGCGGGGGGCACAGATACGCAGTATTTT. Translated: CASSYGAGGTDTQYF.

The CDR3 DNA reads TGTGCCAGCAGCTTAGTGTCTAGCGGGGGGACCCAGTACTTC. Translating gives CASSLVSSGGTQYF. The gene calls are TRBV7-9 and TRBJ2-5; 10 bases match TRBD2. CDR3 size: 14 residues. Germline CDR1 and CDR2: SEHNR and FQNEAQ (reference sequence). The V segment lost 1 base and the J segment 7 bases; nucleotides outside the gene matches: 3.

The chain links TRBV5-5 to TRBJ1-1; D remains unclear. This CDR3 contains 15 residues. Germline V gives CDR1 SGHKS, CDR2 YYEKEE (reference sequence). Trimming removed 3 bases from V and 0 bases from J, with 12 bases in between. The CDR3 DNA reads TGTGCCAGCAGCTCCCGACTTCAAATGAACACTGAAGCTTTCTTT. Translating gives CASSSRLQMNTEAFF.

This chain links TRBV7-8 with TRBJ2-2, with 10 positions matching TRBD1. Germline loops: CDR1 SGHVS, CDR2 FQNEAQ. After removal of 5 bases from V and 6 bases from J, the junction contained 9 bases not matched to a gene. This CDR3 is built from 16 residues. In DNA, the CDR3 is TGTGCCAGCAGCCTGACCGGGACAGGGGTCTCCGGGGAGCTGTTTTTT. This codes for CASSLTGTGVSGELFF.

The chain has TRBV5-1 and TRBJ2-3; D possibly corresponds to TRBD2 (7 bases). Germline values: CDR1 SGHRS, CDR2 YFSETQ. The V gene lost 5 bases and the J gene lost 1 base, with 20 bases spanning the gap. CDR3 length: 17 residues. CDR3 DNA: TGCGCCAGCAGGAGTTTGGGGGGGGCCTTGGGCACAGATACGCAGTATTTT. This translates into CASRSLGGALGTDTQYF.